The present T cell receptor beta chain was sequenced within a study of OX40 agonist ivuxolimab in advanced cancers. Whole-study context: The patients' treatment was ivuxolimab, an agonistic anti-OX40 (CD134) antibody. Among those enrolled, mean age was approximately 62 years (range about 23 to 80) and 82.7% were male.

The V gene's germline CDR1 is LGHNA and CDR2 YNFKEQ. This CDR3 is built from 15 residues. V was pared by 1 base and J by 0 bases, with 7 bases between. The assay was immunoSEQ multiplex PCR, and TCRdb's table has in-frame clones only and misses some. The repertoire consists of more than 35,000 clones, with about 85% occurring once and the leading ten covering approximately 2.4%. The TCR comes from an adult with an advanced solid tumor such as melanoma, head and neck, liver or kidney cancer. This sample comprised CD4+ or CD8+ T cells sorted from blood, obtained in a trial of the OX40 agonist ivuxolimab. The chain couples TRBV4-2 to TRBJ1-3; D remains unclear. DNA for the CDR3: TGTGCCAGCAGCCAAGTGGAGTTCTCTGGAAACACCATATATTTT. It specifies CASSQVEFSGNTIYF.